This T cell receptor (beta chain) was identified in a study of cytomegalovirus exposure and HLA in healthy donors. Study-wide results and limits: Within a later analysis, the majority of CMV-associated TCR beta chains appeared HLA-restricted. Prediction of most subjects' HLA-A and HLA-B alleles by TCR beta sequences was reportedly accurate. As immune exposure information, only CMV serostatus was available.

60 Vbeta and 13 Jbeta primers were used in PCR. Profiling relied on immunoSEQ multiplex PCR, and the TCRdb table lists in-frame clones only, not all of them. This sample's clone table lists some 200,000 clones. Details on this clone: No antigen is known for it.

The CDR3 covers 13 residues. V dropped 7 bases and J dropped 9; count of bases not matched to a gene: 9. Germline CDR1 is LNHDA and CDR2 is SQIVND (reference sequence). The sample comprised PBMCs. The chain joins TRBV19 to TRBJ2-1; 7 bases match TRBD1. This sequence was found in a man aged 25-45 years in good health and CMV-seronegative. The DNA for the CDR3 is TGTGCCAGTAAGGACAGGAGAATGGGTGAGCAGTTCTTC. Protein sequence: CASKDRRMGEQFF.